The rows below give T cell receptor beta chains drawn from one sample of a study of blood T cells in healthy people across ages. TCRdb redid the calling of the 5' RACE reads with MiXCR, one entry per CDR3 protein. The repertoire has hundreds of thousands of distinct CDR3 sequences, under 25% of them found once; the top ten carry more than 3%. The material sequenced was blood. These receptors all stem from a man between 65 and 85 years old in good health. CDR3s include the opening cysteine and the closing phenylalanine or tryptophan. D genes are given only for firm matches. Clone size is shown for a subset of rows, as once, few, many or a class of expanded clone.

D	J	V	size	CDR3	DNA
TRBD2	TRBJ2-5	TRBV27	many	CASSKTLAAGEETQYF	TGTGCCAGCAGTAAAACCCTGGCAGCGGGAGAAGAGACCCAGTACTTC
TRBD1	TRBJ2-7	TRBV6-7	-	CASSPDRGTGLPHYEQYF	TGTGCCAGCAGTCCAGACAGGGGAACCGGACTGCCCCACTACGAGCAGTACTTC
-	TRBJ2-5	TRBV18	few	CASSPLSRNDPSPQYF	TGTGCCAGCTCACCATTGTCACGTAATGACCCAAGTCCCCAGTACTTC
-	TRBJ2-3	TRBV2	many	CASSETGTYTDTQYF	TGTGCCAGCAGTGAAACCGGGACTTACACAGATACGCAGTATTTT
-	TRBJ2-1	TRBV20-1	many	CSARTGYLTYSYNEQFF	TGCAGTGCTAGAACTGGGTACCTAACTTATTCCTACAATGAGCAGTTCTTC
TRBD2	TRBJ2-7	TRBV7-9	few	CASSFAGGTYEQYF	TGTGCCAGCAGCTTTGCGGGAGGGACCTACGAGCAGTACTTC
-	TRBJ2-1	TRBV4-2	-	CASSQDRGSGTGNEQFF	TGTGCCAGCAGCCAAGATAGAGGGAGCGGCACCGGGAATGAGCAGTTCTTC
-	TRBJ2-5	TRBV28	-	CASRRPQETQYF	TGTGCCAGCAGGCGACCCCAAGAGACCCAGTACTTC
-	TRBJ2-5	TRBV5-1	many	CASSFELAWETQYF	TGCGCCAGCAGCTTTGAACTAGCCTGGGAGACCCAGTACTTC
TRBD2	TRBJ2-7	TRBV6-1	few	CASRTSGDYEQYF	TGTGCCAGCAGGACTAGCGGCGACTACGAGCAGTACTTC
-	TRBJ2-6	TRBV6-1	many	CASSEPWWAGANVLTF	TGTGCCAGCAGTGAACCTTGGTGGGCTGGGGCCAACGTCCTGACTTTC
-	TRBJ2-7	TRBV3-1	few	CASSQLRTNSYEQYF	TGTGCCAGCAGCCAATTAAGGACAAATTCCTACGAGCAGTACTTC
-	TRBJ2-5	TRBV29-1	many	CSARGYQETQYF	TGCAGCGCCCGGGGTTACCAAGAGACCCAGTACTTC
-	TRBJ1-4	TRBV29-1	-	CSVALQRAGGNEKLFF	TGCAGCGTTGCCCTCCAAAGGGCGGGTGGAAATGAAAAACTGTTTTTT
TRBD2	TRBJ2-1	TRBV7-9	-	CASSSLAGGPRDEQFF	TGTGCCAGCAGCTCACTAGCGGGAGGGCCTCGGGATGAGCAGTTCTTC
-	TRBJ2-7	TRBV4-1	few	CASSQEVTSPGYEQYF	TGCGCCAGCAGCCAAGAAGTTACATCACCGGGCTACGAGCAGTACTTC
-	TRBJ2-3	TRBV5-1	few	CASSFTQTDTQYF	TGCGCCAGCAGCTTCACGCAGACAGATACGCAGTATTTT
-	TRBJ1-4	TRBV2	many	CASTNREKLFF	TGTGCCAGCACTAACAGGGAAAAACTGTTTTTT
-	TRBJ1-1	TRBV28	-	CASSLLGRLGNTEAFF	TGTGCCAGCAGTTTATTAGGACGTTTGGGGAACACTGAAGCTTTCTTT
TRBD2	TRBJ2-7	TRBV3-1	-	CASSAGTSGLNEQYF	TGTGCCAGCAGCGCAGGGACTAGCGGCCTCAACGAGCAGTACTTC
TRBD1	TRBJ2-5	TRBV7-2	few	CASSLRRGQSQETQYF	TGTGCCAGCAGCCTACGCCGGGGACAGAGTCAAGAGACCCAGTACTTC
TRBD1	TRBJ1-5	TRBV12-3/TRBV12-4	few	CASSPDRGSSNQPQHF	TGTGCCAGCAGTCCGGACAGGGGATCTAGCAATCAGCCCCAGCATTTT
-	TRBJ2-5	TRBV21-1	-	CASSETGDQETQYF	TGTGCCAGCAGCGAAACGGGGGACCAAGAGACCCAGTACTTC
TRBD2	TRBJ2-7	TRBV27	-	CASSLLFQGGRNEQYF	TGTGCCAGCAGTTTACTTTTCCAGGGAGGGAGGAACGAGCAGTACTTC
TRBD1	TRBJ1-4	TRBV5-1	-	CASRPGTGKEKLFF	TGCGCCAGCAGACCCGGGACAGGGAAGGAAAAACTGTTTTTT
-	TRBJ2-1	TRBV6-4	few	CASSPLNRTAYNEQFF	TGTGCCAGCAGTCCCCTTAACAGGACGGCCTACAATGAGCAGTTCTTC
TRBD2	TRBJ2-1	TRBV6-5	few	CASSYASGRSYNEQFF	TGTGCCAGCAGTTACGCTAGCGGGAGATCCTACAATGAGCAGTTCTTC
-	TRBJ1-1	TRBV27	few	CASSPYRDFTEAFF	TGTGCCAGCAGTCCCTACAGGGATTTCACTGAAGCTTTCTTT
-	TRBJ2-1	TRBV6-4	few	CAGSDSSYNEQFF	TGTGCCGGCAGTGACTCCTCCTACAATGAGCAGTTCTTC
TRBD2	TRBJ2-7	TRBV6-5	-	CASGGLAGGYEQYF	TGTGCCAGTGGGGGACTAGCGGGAGGCTACGAGCAGTACTTC
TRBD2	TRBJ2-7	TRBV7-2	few	CASSLEVGTSGVLDYEQYF	TGTGCCAGCAGCTTAGAGGTGGGGACTAGCGGGGTCTTGGACTACGAGCAGTACTTC
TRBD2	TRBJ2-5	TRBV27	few	CASSPLSTSATEYF	TGTGCCAGCAGTCCCCTTTCGACTAGCGCGACGGAGTACTTC
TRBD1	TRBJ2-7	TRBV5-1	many	CASSLTGGVYEQYF	TGCGCCAGCAGCTTGACAGGGGGCGTTTACGAGCAGTACTTC
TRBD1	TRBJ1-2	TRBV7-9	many	CASSQQAGTGDYGYTF	TGTGCCAGCAGCCAGCAAGCCGGGACAGGGGATTACGGCTACACCTTC
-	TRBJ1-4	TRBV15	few	CATSRDRPLNEKLFF	TGTGCCACCAGCAGAGATCGACCGTTAAATGAAAAACTGTTTTTT
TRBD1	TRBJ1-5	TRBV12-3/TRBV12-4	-	CASSQDAGGRDQPQHF	TGCGCCAGCAGCCAAGATGCAGGGGGCAGAGATCAGCCCCAGCATTTT
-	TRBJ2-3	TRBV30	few	CAWTLNTDTQYF	TGTGCCTGGACCCTGAACACAGATACGCAGTATTTT
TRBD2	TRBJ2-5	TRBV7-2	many	CASSLGLFGETQYF	TGTGCCAGCAGCCTGGGACTATTCGGAGAGACCCAGTACTTC
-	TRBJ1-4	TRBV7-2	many	CASSLQGKPNEKLFF	TGTGCCAGCAGCTTACAAGGGAAGCCTAATGAAAAACTGTTTTTT
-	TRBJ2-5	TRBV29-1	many	CSVALAQETQYF	TGCAGCGTTGCGCTAGCCCAAGAGACCCAGTACTTC
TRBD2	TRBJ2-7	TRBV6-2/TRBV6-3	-	CASSYSARTSGSSYERYF	TGTGCCAGCAGTTACTCGGCCAGGACTAGCGGGAGCTCCTACGAGCGGTACTTC
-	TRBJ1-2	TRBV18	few	CASSPGDGYTF	TGTGCCAGCTCACCGGGGGATGGCTACACCTTC
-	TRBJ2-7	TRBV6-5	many	CASMAGGDYEQYF	TGTGCCAGCATGGCGGGCGGGGACTACGAGCAGTACTTC
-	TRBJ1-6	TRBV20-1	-	CSAGVIGIDNSPLHF	TGCAGTGCCGGGGTTATAGGGATCGATAATTCACCCCTCCACTTT
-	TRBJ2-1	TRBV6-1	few	CASSESPGVGGEQFF	TGTGCCAGCAGTGAATCGCCAGGGGTGGGGGGTGAGCAGTTCTTC
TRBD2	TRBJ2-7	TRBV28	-	CASSETSGSTYEQYF	TGTGCCAGCAGTGAGACTAGCGGAAGCACCTACGAGCAGTACTTC